These 6 T cell receptor beta chains were all obtained from the same sample, sequenced in a study of metastatic and nonmetastatic thyroid tumors. Patients were all untreated before their thyroid surgery. With MiXCR, TCRdb reprocessed the PCR reads. The sample lists approximately 70,000 clones; around 20% were seen once. The sequenced sample consisted of blood. These TCRs come from a female donor with papillary thyroid cancer or a benign thyroid nodule (not recorded which). Some clones in this sample may be carry-over from other donors' samples.

The V call is TRBV6-1, the J call TRBJ1-2; D perhaps matches TRBD1 (5 bases). V lost 11 bases, J lost 4 bases, and 17 bases lay in between. Germline V lookup: CDR1 MNHNS, CDR2 SASEGT. The CDR3 is 13 amino acids. The CDR3 loop reads CACGIRDVYGYTF. CDR3 nucleotide sequence: TGTGCCTGTGGCATTAGGGACGTCTATGGCTACACCTTC.

This clone was counted ten times or more. This chain connects TRBV11-2 to TRBJ1-1; 7 bases map to TRBD1. V dropped 5 bases and J dropped 0; count of bases not matched to a gene: 18. The CDR3 consists of 19 residues. Germline-derived CDR1 and CDR2 are SGHAT and FQNNGV. CDR3 DNA: TGTGCCAGCAGCCTTAGACTCCCCAATCCGGGACAGATGAACACTGAAGCTTTCTTT. It encodes CASSLRLPNPGQMNTEAFF.

V gene TRBV30 combines with J gene TRBJ2-7; 8 bases match TRBD1. Germline assignment: CDR1 GTSNPN and CDR2 SVGIG (reference sequence). This CDR3 is 12 amino acids long. Germline trimming cut 4 bases from V and 2 bases from J; bases unmatched to any gene: 1. The CDR3, as DNA: TGTGCCTGGACAGGGGGCGCCTACGAGCAGTACTTC. Its translation is CAWTGGAYEQYF.

The sample holds many counts of this clone. Different DNA sequences within this sample yield the same CDR3. The chain carries TRBV6-1 and TRBJ2-1; the D is unclear. Germline V gene lookup returns CDR1 MNHNS and CDR2 SASEGT. V was trimmed by 4 bases and J by 9 bases, leaving 13 bases between them. The CDR3 covers 13 residues. The CDR3 is CASSGVGWPEQFF. The DNA for the CDR3 is TGTGCCAGCAGTGGGGTCGGGTGGCCTGAGCAGTTCTTC.

This clone was recorded a few times. The chain joins TRBV2 to TRBJ2-5; D remains ambiguous. This CDR3 spans 12 amino acids. CDR1 SNHLY and CDR2 FYNNEI come from the germline V gene. V gave up 7 bases and J gave up 2 bases, with 8 bases separating them. CDR3 amino acids: CASKWEQETQYF. The CDR3 coding sequence is TGTGCCAGCAAGTGGGAACAAGAGACCCAGTACTTC.

This clone has more than one count but fewer than ten. The chain carries TRBV19 and TRBJ1-2; no reliable D call. Trimming took off 8 bases at V and 0 bases at J, with 10 bases between the two ends. The CDR3 runs 13 residues. The germline V gene encodes CDR1 LNHDA and CDR2 SQIVND (reference sequence). CDR3 sequence (DNA): TGTGCCAGTCTTGGACTTCCTAACTATGGCTACACCTTC. Translation gives CASLGLPNYGYTF. The full variable domain, with the rest looked up from reference TRBV19 and TRBJ1-2, is DGGITQSPKYLFRKEGQNVTLSCEQNLNHDAMYWYRQDPGQGLRLIYYSQIVNDFQKGDIAEGYSVSREKKESFPLTVTSAQKNPTAFYLCASLGLPNYGYTFGSGTRLTVV.